The 20 T cell receptor beta chains below were found in one sample sequenced in a study of OX40 agonist ivuxolimab in advanced cancers. The table came from immunoSEQ multiplex PCR; TCRdb's copy has only in-frame clones and leaves some out. The data contain approximately 49,000 clones, approximately 88% of them singletons. The sequenced sample was CD4+ or CD8+ T cells sorted from blood, obtained in a trial of the OX40 agonist ivuxolimab. The source of these receptors is an adult with an advanced solid tumor such as melanoma, head and neck, liver or kidney cancer.

The gene calls are TRBV27 and TRBJ2-6; D might be TRBD2 (6 bases). The CDR3 runs 16 residues. V gave up 4 bases and J gave up 4 bases, with 14 bases separating them. CDR1 is MNHEY, CDR2 SMNVEV, per germline (reference sequence). The DNA for the CDR3 is TGTGCCAGCAGTTATGCGGGGACGCGGGGGGCCAACGTCCTGACTTTC. Its protein is CASSYAGTRGANVLTF.

J is TRBJ1-6 and V is TRBV30; D is perhaps TRBD1 (6 bases). Deletions cut 5 bases from V and 10 bases from J, with 15 bases between. This CDR3 has 13 residues. Looked up from germline, CDR1 is GTSNPN and CDR2 is SVGIG (reference sequence). The CDR3, as DNA: TGTGCCTGGGAACCGGGACAAAAATCACCCCTCCACTTT. Translating gives CAWEPGQKSPLHF.

The J gene is TRBJ2-7, the V gene TRBV30; TRBD1 matches 8 bases. The CDR3 covers 12 residues. CDR1 and CDR2 (germline): GTSNPN, SVGIG (reference sequence). V was pared by 7 bases and J by 7 bases, with 9 bases of the junction left unmatched. The CDR3 DNA reads TGTGCCTTCTCTCAGGGGGCTGAAGAGCAGTACTTC. It is translated as CAFSQGAEEQYF.

The V call is TRBV18, the J call TRBJ1-1; D gene unclear. In germline, CDR1 is KGHSH, CDR2 LQKENI. The length of the CDR3 is 15 residues. The V gene lost 3 bases and the J gene lost 2 bases, with 13 bases spanning the gap. CDR3 residues: CASSPDTQDNTEAFF. CDR3 DNA: TGTGCCAGCTCACCCGACACCCAGGATAACACTGAAGCTTTCTTT. The full variable domain, in which reference TRBV18 and TRBJ1-1 provide the parts outside the CDR3, is NAGVMQNPRHLVRRRGQEARLRCSPMKGHSHVYWYRQLPEEGLKFMVYLQKENIIDESGMPKERFSAEFPKEGPSILRIQQVVRGDSAAYFCASSPDTQDNTEAFFGQGTRLTVV.

The chain combines TRBV9 with TRBJ2-5, with TRBD1 matching 9 bases. The CDR3 is 17 amino acids. Unmatched junction bases numbered 11, after V lost 0 bases and J lost 5 bases. The germline gives CDR1 SGDLS, CDR2 YYNGEE. Written as DNA, the CDR3 is TGTGCCAGCAGCGTAGCCACCCGACAGGGGGGCATGGAGACCCAGTACTTC. Amino acid sequence: CASSVATRQGGMETQYF.

This clone came up a few times. This CDR3 is CASSLGQGREGNEQFF. The CDR3 coding sequence is TGTGCCAGCAGTTTGGGGCAGGGACGAGAAGGGAATGAGCAGTTCTTC. V and J are TRBV27 and TRBJ2-1; perhaps D is TRBD1 or TRBD2 (5 bases each). The V end was cut by 3 bases, the J end by 7 bases, with 19 bases between. Germline assignment: CDR1 MNHEY and CDR2 SMNVEV (reference sequence). The CDR3 has 16 residues.

The chain joins TRBV5-8 to TRBJ1-3; TRBD1 is a possible D gene (5 bases). V was pared by 2 bases and J by 4 bases, with 13 bases between. Germline V gives CDR1 SGHTS, CDR2 YDEGEE. The CDR3 has 15 amino acids. The CDR3 nucleotides read TGTGCCAGCAGCTTAATGGGGACGGGAGGAAACACCATATATTTT. Its protein product is CASSLMGTGGNTIYF.

The V gene is TRBV7-2, the J gene TRBJ2-7, with a weak D call TRBD1 (7 bases). The length of the CDR3 is 13 residues. V gave up 4 bases and J gave up 5 bases, with 12 bases separating them. Germline V gene lookup returns CDR1 SGHTA and CDR2 FQGNSA. The CDR3 here is CASSYRGGNEQYF. Written as DNA, the CDR3 is TGTGCCAGCAGCTACAGGGGCGGGAACGAGCAGTACTTC.

The CDR3 loop is CASNVDRGGQPQHF. The CDR3 coding sequence is TGTGCCAGTAATGTGGACAGGGGAGGTCAGCCCCAGCATTTT. The chain carries TRBV19 and TRBJ1-5; 9 positions agree with TRBD1. The CDR3 sequence is 14 residues long. The germline V gene encodes CDR1 LNHDA and CDR2 SQIVND (reference sequence). Trimming at V came to 7 bases and at J to 6 bases, leaving 7 bases not matched to a gene. Full variable domain (missing parts from reference TRBV19 and TRBJ1-5): DGGITQSPKYLFRKEGQNVTLSCEQNLNHDAMYWYRQDPGQGLRLIYYSQIVNDFQKGDIAEGYSVSREKKESFPLTVTSAQKNPTAFYLCASNVDRGGQPQHFGDGTRLSIL.

The chain combines TRBV30 with TRBJ2-6; 8 bases fit TRBD1. CDR1 is GTSNPN, CDR2 SVGIG, per germline (reference sequence). This CDR3 has 17 residues. V was pared by 1 base and J by 0 bases, with 5 bases of the junction left unmatched. The CDR3 here is CAWSAAQGASGANVLTF. The CDR3 nucleotides are TGTGCCTGGAGTGCCGCTCAGGGGGCCTCTGGGGCCAACGTCCTGACTTTC.

The V gene is TRBV18, the J gene TRBJ2-2; 12 bases match TRBD1. V lost 6 bases and J lost 6; bases outside the gene matches: 5. The germline V gene has CDR1 KGHSH and CDR2 LQKENI. The CDR3 extends over 15 amino acids. The CDR3: CASSLGTGGSGELFF. In DNA form, the CDR3 reads TGTGCCAGCTCGCTCGGGACAGGGGGCTCCGGGGAGCTGTTTTTT.

This chain connects TRBV25-1 to TRBJ1-2; 9 bases agree with TRBD1. Germline V gives CDR1 MGHDK, CDR2 SYGVNS. The CDR3 length is 13 residues. V shed 5 bases and J 6 bases; nucleotides not matched to a gene: 4. The CDR3 loop reads CASSPQGANGYTF. CDR3 sequence (DNA): TGTGCCAGCAGTCCACAGGGGGCAAATGGCTACACCTTC.

CDR3 nucleotides: TGTGCCACCACCCGGGACACCTACAATGAGCAGTTCTTC. Protein: CATTRDTYNEQFF. The V gene is TRBV15, the J gene TRBJ2-1, with D possibly being TRBD1 (6 bases). CDR1 and CDR2 from the germline V gene are LNHNV and YYDKDF (reference sequence). V dropped 7 bases and J dropped 2 bases, with 9 bases sitting between them. This CDR3 has 13 amino acids.

The J gene is TRBJ2-3, the V gene TRBV14; D is uncertain. The V end was cut by 0 bases, the J end by 9 bases, with 7 bases between. Germline CDR1 and CDR2: SGHDN and FVKESK. CDR3 size: 12 residues. The CDR3 region has the DNA TGTGCCAGCAGCCAAGACCTGGGAACGCAGTATTTT. Translated: CASSQDLGTQYF. The complete variable domain, with remaining parts taken from reference TRBV14 and TRBJ2-3, reads EAGVTQFPSHSVIEKGQTVTLRCDPISGHDNLYWYRRVMGKEIKFLLHFVKESKQDESGMPNNRFLAERTGGTYSTLKVQPAELEDSGVYFCASSQDLGTQYFGPGTRLTVL.

This chain uses TRBV27 with TRBJ2-5; D is uncertain. The germline V and J ends were trimmed by 6 bases and 0 bases, with 11 bases remaining between them. Germline lookup yields CDR1 MNHEY and CDR2 SMNVEV (reference sequence). The CDR3 length is 14 residues. The CDR3 bases are TGTGCCAGCAGCCTGAACTGGTACCAAGAGACCCAGTACTTC. This encodes CASSLNWYQETQYF.

The chain carries TRBV28 and TRBJ1-4; D is unclear. The CDR3 has 19 amino acids. The germline CDR1 and CDR2 sequences are MDHEN and SYDVKM. The V gene lost 3 bases and the J gene lost 6 bases, with 26 bases spanning the gap. Here the CDR3 reads CASSFGRVYMTTTDEKLFF. CDR3 DNA sequence: TGTGCCAGCAGTTTCGGGCGAGTGTACATGACAACCACGGATGAAAAACTGTTTTTT.

This chain joins TRBV5-4 and TRBJ1-5; 8 bases map to TRBD1. V dropped 9 bases and J dropped 0; count of bases not matched to a gene: 17. CDR1 SGHNT and CDR2 YYREEE come from the germline V gene (reference sequence). CDR3 length equals 18 residues. In DNA form, the CDR3 reads TGTGCCATCCGGTTCCGGGGACAGGTTAAATATAGCAATCAGCCCCAGCATTTT. Amino acids: CAIRFRGQVKYSNQPQHF.

This sequence joins TRBV5-8 and TRBJ1-6, with a weak D call TRBD1 (5 bases). V was shortened by 5 bases and J by 7 bases, with 13 bases between the two germline ends. The CDR3 is made up of 14 amino acids. CDR1 is SGHTS and CDR2 is YDEGEE in the germline V gene. The CDR3 nucleotides read TGTGCCAGCAGTTTCGGGACGGACAATTCACCCCTCCACTTT. It codes for CASSFGTDNSPLHF.

V usage is TRBV2 and J usage is TRBJ2-3; perhaps TRBD1 as D (6 bases). The CDR3 totals 15 residues. Germline CDR1 and CDR2: SNHLY and FYNNEI. V dropped 2 bases and J dropped 0 bases, with 9 bases sitting between them. For the CDR3, the DNA is TGTGCCAGCAGTGAACGAGGGGGAAGCACAGATACGCAGTATTTT. The encoded protein is CASSERGGSTDTQYF.

In its sample, this clone was seen a few times. This sequence joins TRBV2 and TRBJ2-7, with D unclear. V shed 7 bases and J shed 4 bases, with 17 bases lying between them. This CDR3 is built from 14 residues. Per the germline V gene, CDR1 is SNHLY and CDR2 is FYNNEI. Here the CDR3 DNA reads TGTGCCAGCACATTGTCCTTCCTGCCGTACGAGCAGTACTTC. Protein sequence: CASTLSFLPYEQYF.